Listed here are 7 T cell receptor beta chains from one sample, sequenced in a study of post-analysis software for immune sequencing data. The study, taken as a whole, reports: About five TRBV segments occurring more often in patients than controls included TRBV5-6, TRBV5-1 and TRBV20-1.

Tagging with unique molecular identifiers was a feature of the TCR beta cDNA libraries. TCRdb re-called the PCR reads with MiXCR, one entry per CDR3 protein. This sample has hundreds of thousands of distinct CDR3 sequences, with approximately 57% found just once. Their specific antigens are unknown. The sample comprised blood. The receptors were gathered from a girl aged 5 to 17 with multiple sclerosis.

The chain employs TRBV6-6 and TRBJ2-1; perhaps TRBD1 as D (5 bases). Trimming stripped 5 bases from V and 1 base from J, with 15 bases between. In germline, CDR1 is MNHNY, CDR2 SVGAGI (reference sequence). The CDR3 has 16 amino acids. The CDR3 sequence is CASSRAGPGSYNEQFF. Here the CDR3 DNA reads TGTGCCAGCAGTCGGGCAGGTCCAGGGTCCTACAATGAGCAGTTCTTC.

This clonotype was observed a few times. V and J are TRBV20-1 and TRBJ2-5, with TRBD1 as a possible D gene (6 bases). The V and J ends lost 8 bases and 4 bases respectively, with 11 bases between them. Germline V gives CDR1 DFQATT, CDR2 SNEGSKA (reference sequence). The CDR3 covers 11 residues. As DNA, the CDR3 is TGCAGTACCACAGGGTTAGAGACCCAGTACTTC. This sequence encodes CSTTGLETQYF.

This clonotype was observed a handful of times. This chain uses TRBV7-2 with TRBJ1-2; D remains unclear. The CDR3 is 12 amino acids. Looked up from germline, CDR1 is SGHTA and CDR2 is FQGNSA. Deletions cut 3 bases from V and 6 bases from J, with 8 bases between. CDR3 protein: CASSFSLHGYTF. In nucleotides, the CDR3 is TGTGCCAGCAGCTTCTCCCTCCATGGCTACACCTTC.

The V gene is TRBV15, the J gene TRBJ2-3; 15 bases are shared with TRBD2. V lost 2 bases to trimming and J lost 2 bases; unmatched junction nucleotides: 11. CDR1 and CDR2 from the germline V gene are LNHNV and YYDKDF (reference sequence). This CDR3 has 20 amino acids. Written as DNA, the CDR3 is TGTGCCACCAGCAGATCTAGGGGACTAGCGGGAGGCCATTTCACAGATACGCAGTATTTT. This translates into CATSRSRGLAGGHFTDTQYF.

The chain joins TRBV9 to TRBJ1-1; D unresolved. CDR1 and CDR2 (germline): SGDLS, YYNGEE. This CDR3 has 14 residues. V gave up 0 bases and J gave up 0 bases, with 6 bases separating them. The CDR3 DNA reads TGTGCCAGCAGCGTAGGGACGGTGAACACTGAAGCTTTCTTT. This codes for CASSVGTVNTEAFF.

This chain joins TRBV7-9 and TRBJ2-1; 7 nucleotides align to TRBD2. J gave up 14 bases and V 3 bases, and 10 bases lay outside the gene matches. This CDR3 has 13 residues. Germline CDR1 SEHNR, CDR2 FQNEAQ (reference sequence). CDR3 amino acids: CASSLDLAGGEFF. CDR3 sequence (DNA): TGTGCCAGCAGCTTGGATTTAGCGGGTGGGGAGTTCTTC.

This chain connects TRBV7-2 to TRBJ1-6; D is undetermined. CDR1 is SGHTA and CDR2 is FQGNSA in the germline V gene. Trimming cost V 3 bases and J 7 bases, with 7 bases left between them. CDR3 length equals 13 residues. The CDR3 DNA is TGTGCCAGCAGCTTCTGGAAGAATTCACCCCTCCACTTT. Its protein is CASSFWKNSPLHF.